This passage covers 18 T cell receptor delta chains from one sample sequenced in a study of gamma-delta T cells after stem cell transplantation. TCRdb applied CATT to the RT-PCR reads for clone calling. This table holds approximately 16,000 delta-chain clones, roughly 9.1% found once. Sequencing was carried out using gamma-delta T cells. The source is a human donor. It is not recorded whose cells these are; they may come from a transplant donor.

As regards this clone: TCRdb lists the protein of a much larger clone for this DNA, which differs at residue 7, so this is likely a read error; the protein given here is translated from the DNA itself. The chain has TRDV2 and TRDJ1, with D hard to call. CDR1 and CDR2 (germline): GEAIGNYY, EKD. The V and J ends lost 0 bases and 0 bases respectively, with 16 bases between them. The CDR3 is 17 residues long. This chain's CDR3 is CACDTAAETKYTDKLIF. CDR3 sequence (DNA): TGTGCCTGTGACACCGCTGCGGAAACCAAGTACACCGATAAACTCATCTTT.

In this sample, this clone turned up a few times. A far larger clone lies a single base away; this is likely a read error. Other nucleotide sequences from this sample produce the same CDR3. V gene TRDV2 combines with J gene TRDJ1, with TRDD3 identical over 10 bases. Trimming at V came to 2 bases and at J to 4 bases, leaving 27 bases not matched to a gene. This CDR3 comprises 22 residues. Germline CDR1 and CDR2: GEAIGNYY and EKD. CDR3 DNA: TGTGCCTGTGACAAGATTCCTACCTCGGTCCTGGGGGATAACAGGGCGGACGATAAACTCATCTTT. It is translated as CACDKIPTSVLGDNRADDKLIF.

In regard to this clone: This probably arose from a read error, given a far larger clone one base away. In the same sample, other DNA sequences code for this CDR3. The chain is built from TRDV2 and TRDJ1, with 10 bases identical to TRDD3. This CDR3 comprises 17 residues. CDR1 is GEAIGNYY and CDR2 is EKD in the germline V gene. The J segment lost 1 base and the V segment lost 1 base, leaving 8 bases of the junction unmatched. The DNA of the CDR3 is TGTGCCTGTGACACGAAACTGGGGGATCCCATCACCGATAAACTCATCTTT. This gives the protein CACDTKLGDPITDKLIF.

Regarding this clone: The protein in TCRdb stems from a much larger clone and differs at residues 7 and 9 from this DNA's translation, likely a read error; here the protein is translated from the DNA. The chain is built from TRDV2 and TRDJ1; TRDD3 aligns across 7 bases. Germline V gene data show CDR1 as GEAIGNYY and CDR2 as EKD. This CDR3 contains 21 residues. The J segment lost 0 bases and the V segment lost 0 bases, leaving 21 bases of the junction unmatched. CDR3 loop: CACDTLHLELGTRSYTDKLIF. The CDR3 bases are TGTGCCTGTGACACCCTCCATCTCGAACTGGGGACTAGATCGTACACCGATAAACTCATCTTT.

This clone was recorded at least ten times. Other DNA sequences from this sample encode an identical CDR3 as well. The V gene is TRDV1, the J gene TRDJ1; 7 bases match TRDD2. V was clipped by 1 base and J by 1 base; unmatched bases: 15. This CDR3 is built from 19 residues. Germline V gene lookup returns CDR1 TSWWSYY and CDR2 QGS. As DNA, the CDR3 is TGTGCTCTTGGGGAACCATTCCTACCTTTGCCCGCCATCACCGATAAACTCATCTTT. It specifies CALGEPFLPLPAITDKLIF.

Concerning this clone itself: This likely reflects a read error, since a far larger clone is one base away. At the DNA level, this CDR3 is encoded by other sequences in the same sample as well. CDR3 sequence (DNA): TGTGCCTGTGACACCGTGTCGTTGGGGGATACTTCTACTCAATCCACCGATAAACTCATCTTT. It encodes CACDTVSLGDTSTQSTDKLIF. The rearrangement links TRDV2 to TRDJ1; 10 bases are shared with TRDD3. CDR3 length: 21 residues. Germline CDR1 is GEAIGNYY and CDR2 is EKD. With 0 bases clipped from V and 1 base from J, the junction kept 19 bases outside the gene matches.

On this clone itself: TCRdb records a much larger clone's protein for this DNA, with a difference at residue 11 that likely arises from a read error; the protein given is the translation of the DNA. This chain links TRDV2 with TRDJ1; TRDD3 aligns across 13 bases. The CDR3 has 17 residues. Germline V gene lookup returns CDR1 GEAIGNYY and CDR2 EKD. V shed 0 bases, J shed 4 bases, and the junction held 7 bases outside the gene matches. The CDR3 spells CACDTLLGDTSGDKLIF. The CDR3 nucleotides are TGTGCCTGTGACACCTTACTGGGGGATACGTCCGGCGATAAACTCATCTTT.

This clone occurred a few times. Only one base separates this from a far larger clonotype, so it likely reflects a read error. At the DNA level, this CDR3 is encoded by other sequences in the same sample as well. The gene calls are TRDV2 and TRDJ3; D unresolved. The CDR3 spans 18 residues. Looked up from germline, CDR1 is GEAIGNYY and CDR2 is EKD. The DNA of the CDR3 is TGCGCCTGTGACATTTCACTCTCCGGCTCCTGGGACACCCGACAGATGTTTTTC. Translating it yields CACDISLSGSWDTRQMFF.

The sample holds a few counts of this clone. It is likely a read error: a sequence one base away is far more abundant. The identical CDR3 is also encoded by other nucleotide sequences in the sample. This sequence joins TRDV2 and TRDJ1; 8 nucleotides agree with TRDD3. The CDR3 extends over 16 amino acids. Germline CDR1 and CDR2: GEAIGNYY and EKD. V was pared by 2 bases and J by 2 bases, with 9 bases of the junction left unmatched. The CDR3 region is CACDILGDLYTDKLIF. CDR3 DNA: TGTGCCTGTGACATTTTGGGGGATCTTTATACCGATAAACTCATCTTT.

As regards this clone: The limits of the CDR3 on the DNA are not certain, so only TCRdb's listed CDR3 is given. The chain uses TRDV1 and TRDJ1; the D call TRDD3 from the table was never checked on the DNA. The CDR3 sequence runs 23 residues, both termini included. CDR1 is TSWWSYY and CDR2 is QGS in the germline V gene. CDR3 protein: CSAKYFCVLGQRLTLLASYKLIF.

Note on this clone: One end of the junction varies from germline; a read error may be responsible. The CDR3 here is CASDTTVTSTDKLIF. The CDR3 DNA sequence: TGTGCCTCTGACACCACGGTGACGTCGACCGATAAACTCATCTTT. V usage is TRDV2 and J usage is TRDJ1; no reliable D call. Germline V CDR1 and CDR2: GEAIGNYY, EKD. There are 15 residues in the CDR3.

In its sample, this clone was seen a few times. The protein in TCRdb stems from a much larger clone and differs at residue 2 from this DNA's translation, likely a read error; here the protein is translated from the DNA. The rearrangement joins TRDV2 to TRDJ1; 10 bases map to TRDD3. Germline-derived CDR1 and CDR2 are GEAIGNYY and EKD. The CDR3 contains 19 residues. CDR3 residues: CSCDTGTTTGGWYTDKLIF. The CDR3 DNA follows: TGTTCCTGTGACACCGGTACTACTACTGGGGGATGGTACACCGATAAACTCATCTTT.

There are many counts of this clone. This is likely an artifact of a read error, given a far larger clone one base away. The same CDR3 is also encoded by other DNA sequences in this sample. The rearrangement joins TRDV2 to TRDJ1, with a weak D call TRDD3 (6 bases). V lost 0 bases and J lost 9, with 16 bases in between. The CDR3 totals 14 residues. Per the germline V gene, CDR1 is GEAIGNYY and CDR2 is EKD. The CDR3 region is CACDTVSGERELIF. DNA for the CDR3: TGTGCCTGTGACACCGTATCGGGGGAGAGGGAACTCATCTTT.

This clone was observed a handful of times. The likely explanation is a read error, given a far larger clone one base away. The sample has other DNA sequences that encode this CDR3 too. This rearrangement joins TRDV2 to TRDJ3; 8 bases align to TRDD3. The CDR3 loop spans 19 amino acids. Per the germline V gene, CDR1 is GEAIGNYY and CDR2 is EKD. Losses at the gene ends were 4 bases for V and 1 base for J; bases not matched to a gene: 11. The CDR3 bases are TGTGCCTGTGATATAACTGGGGGGTACGGTTCCTGGGACACCCGACAGATGTTTTTC. Residues: CACDITGGYGSWDTRQMFF.

As concerns this clone: TCRdb pairs this DNA with a much larger clone's protein that differs at residue 13, likely a read error; the protein shown was translated from the DNA. The rearrangement uses TRDV2 and TRDJ1; 13 positions match TRDD3. Per germline, CDR1 GEAIGNYY and CDR2 EKD. With 0 bases clipped from V and 3 bases from J, the junction kept 9 bases outside the gene matches. CDR3 length: 18 amino acids. In nucleotides, the CDR3 is TGTGCCTGTGACACCAGAAAATTACTGGGGGATACGCCCGATAAACTCATCTTT. Protein: CACDTRKLLGDTPDKLIF.

In its sample, this clone was seen a few times. The protein given in TCRdb and the translation of the DNA differ at residue 27, and the sequence presented here derives from the DNA. The V call is TRDV1, the J call TRDJ4, with D possibly matching TRDD3 (6 bases). CDR3 size: 29 residues. Germline CDR1 reads TSWWSYY; CDR2 reads QGS. The CDR3 DNA follows: TGTGCTCTTGGGGAATCGAAGGACCCGACGTTTTACGGAACGGTACATCGAGTCACTCGGATACTTGGGCCCAGACCCCCGATCTTT. Translation: CALGESKDPTFYGTVHRVTRILGPRPPIF.

In its sample, this clone is medium-sized. A far larger clone is one nucleotide away, so this likely arose from a read error. Other DNA sequences in the same sample also yield this CDR3. The chain has TRDV3 and TRDJ1; 10 bases line up with TRDD3. This CDR3 contains 14 residues. Looked up from germline, CDR1 is TVYSNPD and CDR2 is GDNSRS (reference sequence). CDR3 sequence (DNA): TGTGCCCTCTCCTCCTACGACCTGGGGGATAAGCTCATCTTT. The encoded protein is CALSSYDLGDKLIF.

This clone came up a few times. TCRdb shows a much larger clone's protein in place of this DNA's translation, and the two differ at residue 13, likely through a read error; the protein shown is translated from the DNA. V and J are TRDV1 and TRDJ1; 7 nucleotides align to TRDD3. Germline V CDR1 and CDR2: TSWWSYY, QGS. V lost 5 bases to trimming and J lost 7 bases; unmatched junction nucleotides: 19. The CDR3 is 17 residues long. CDR3 loop: CALGSPRSSYWGSKLIF. In DNA form, the CDR3 reads TGTGCTCTTGGGTCGCCCCGTTCCTCGTACTGGGGAAGTAAACTCATCTTT.